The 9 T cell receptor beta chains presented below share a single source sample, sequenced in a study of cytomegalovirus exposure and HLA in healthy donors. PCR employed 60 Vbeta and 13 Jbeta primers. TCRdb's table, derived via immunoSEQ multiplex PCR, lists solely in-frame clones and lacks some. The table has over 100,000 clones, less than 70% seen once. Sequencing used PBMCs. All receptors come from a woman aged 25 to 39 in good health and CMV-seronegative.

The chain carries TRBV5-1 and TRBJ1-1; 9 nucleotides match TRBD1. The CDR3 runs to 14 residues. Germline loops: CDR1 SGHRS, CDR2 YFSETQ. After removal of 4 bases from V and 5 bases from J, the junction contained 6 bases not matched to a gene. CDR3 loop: CASSTGTGLTEAFF. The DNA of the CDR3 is TGCGCCAGCAGCACCGGGACAGGGTTGACTGAAGCTTTCTTT.

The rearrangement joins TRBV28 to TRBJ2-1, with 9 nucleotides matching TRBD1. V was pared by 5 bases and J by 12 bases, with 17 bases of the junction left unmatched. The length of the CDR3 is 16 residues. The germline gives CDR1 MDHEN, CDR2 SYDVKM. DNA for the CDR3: TGTGCCAGCAGTGACCGGGACAGGGAAGGCATAATTGTGCAGTTCTTC. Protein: CASSDRDREGIIVQFF.

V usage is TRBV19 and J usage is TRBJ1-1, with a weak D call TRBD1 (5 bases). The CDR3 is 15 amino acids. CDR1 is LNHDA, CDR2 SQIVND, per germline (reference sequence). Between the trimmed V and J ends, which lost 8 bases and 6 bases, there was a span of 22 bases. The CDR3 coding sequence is TGTGCCAGTGAGGAGCCGGGGGAATCGTACGCTGAAGCTTTCTTT. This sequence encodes CASEEPGESYAEAFF.

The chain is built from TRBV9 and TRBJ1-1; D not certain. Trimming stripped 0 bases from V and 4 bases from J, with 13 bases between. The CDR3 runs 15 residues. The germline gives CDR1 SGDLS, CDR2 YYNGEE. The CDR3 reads CASSVVDLRGTEAFF. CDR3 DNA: TGTGCCAGCAGCGTAGTGGACCTCCGGGGCACTGAAGCTTTCTTT.

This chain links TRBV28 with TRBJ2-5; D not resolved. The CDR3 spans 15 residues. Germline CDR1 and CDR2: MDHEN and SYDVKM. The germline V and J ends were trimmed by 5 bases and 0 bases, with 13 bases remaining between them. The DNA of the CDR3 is TGTGCCAGCAGTCCAGTGGCTCAGTACCAAGAGACCCAGTACTTC. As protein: CASSPVAQYQETQYF.

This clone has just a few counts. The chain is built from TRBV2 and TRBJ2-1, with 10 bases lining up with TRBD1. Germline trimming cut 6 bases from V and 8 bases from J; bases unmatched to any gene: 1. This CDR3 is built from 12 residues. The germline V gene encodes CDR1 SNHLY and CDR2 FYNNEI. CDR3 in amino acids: CASRDRGDEQFF. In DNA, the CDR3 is TGTGCCAGCAGGGACAGGGGGGATGAGCAGTTCTTC.

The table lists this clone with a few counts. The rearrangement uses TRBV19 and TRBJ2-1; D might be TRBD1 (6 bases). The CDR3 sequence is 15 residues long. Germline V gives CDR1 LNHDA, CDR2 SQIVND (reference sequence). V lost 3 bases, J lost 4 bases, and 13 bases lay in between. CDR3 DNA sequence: TGTGCCAGTAGTATCCAACAGGGATTGTACAATGAGCAGTTCTTC. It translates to CASSIQQGLYNEQFF.

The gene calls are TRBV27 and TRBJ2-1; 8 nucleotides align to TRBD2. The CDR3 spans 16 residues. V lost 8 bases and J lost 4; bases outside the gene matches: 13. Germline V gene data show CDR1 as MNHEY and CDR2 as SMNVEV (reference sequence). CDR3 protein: CASALYSGTKYNEQFF. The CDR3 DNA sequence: TGTGCCAGCGCGCTGTATAGCGGGACCAAGTACAATGAGCAGTTCTTC.

Written as DNA, the CDR3 is TGTGCCAGCAGCTTCGGGAGGGGGGGAGATACGCAGTATTTT. It translates to CASSFGRGGDTQYF. This chain links TRBV11-2 with TRBJ2-3, with 8 bases that match TRBD2. The V and J ends lost 3 bases and 5 bases, in that order; junction bases with no gene match: 4. The CDR3 spans 14 residues. The V gene's germline CDR1 is SGHAT and CDR2 FQNNGV.